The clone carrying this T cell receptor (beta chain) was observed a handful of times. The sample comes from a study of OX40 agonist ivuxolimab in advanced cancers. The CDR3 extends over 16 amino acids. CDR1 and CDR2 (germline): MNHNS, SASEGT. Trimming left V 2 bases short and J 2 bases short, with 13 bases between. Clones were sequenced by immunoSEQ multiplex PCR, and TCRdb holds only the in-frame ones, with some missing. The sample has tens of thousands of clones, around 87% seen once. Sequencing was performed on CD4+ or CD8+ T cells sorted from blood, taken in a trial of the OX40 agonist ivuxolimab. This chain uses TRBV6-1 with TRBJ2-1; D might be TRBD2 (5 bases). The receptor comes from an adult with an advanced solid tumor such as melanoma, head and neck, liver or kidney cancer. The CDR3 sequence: CASSERVAGAYNEQFF. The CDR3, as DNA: TGTGCCAGCAGTGAAAGGGTCGCCGGGGCCTACAATGAGCAGTTCTTC.